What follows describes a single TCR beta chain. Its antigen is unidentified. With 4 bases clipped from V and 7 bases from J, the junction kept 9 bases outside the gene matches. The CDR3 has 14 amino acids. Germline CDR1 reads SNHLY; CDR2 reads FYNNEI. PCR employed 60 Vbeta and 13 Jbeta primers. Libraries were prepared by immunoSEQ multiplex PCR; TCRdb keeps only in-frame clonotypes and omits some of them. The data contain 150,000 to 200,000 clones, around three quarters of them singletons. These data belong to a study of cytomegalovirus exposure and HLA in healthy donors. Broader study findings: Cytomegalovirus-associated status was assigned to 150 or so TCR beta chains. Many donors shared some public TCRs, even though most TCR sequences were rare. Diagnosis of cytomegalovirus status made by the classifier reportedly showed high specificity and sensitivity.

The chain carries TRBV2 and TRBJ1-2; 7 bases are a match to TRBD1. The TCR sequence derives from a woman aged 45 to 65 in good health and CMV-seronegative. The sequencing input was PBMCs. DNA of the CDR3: TGTGCCAGCAGTGTTGACAGGGAGTTAACTGGCTACACCTTC. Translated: CASSVDRELTGYTF. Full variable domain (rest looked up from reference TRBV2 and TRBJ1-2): EPEVTQTPSHQVTQMGQEVILRCVPISNHLYFYWYRQILGQKVEFLVSFYNNEISEKSEIFDDQFSVERPDGSNFTLKIRSTKLEDSAMYFCASSVDRELTGYTFGSGTRLTVV.